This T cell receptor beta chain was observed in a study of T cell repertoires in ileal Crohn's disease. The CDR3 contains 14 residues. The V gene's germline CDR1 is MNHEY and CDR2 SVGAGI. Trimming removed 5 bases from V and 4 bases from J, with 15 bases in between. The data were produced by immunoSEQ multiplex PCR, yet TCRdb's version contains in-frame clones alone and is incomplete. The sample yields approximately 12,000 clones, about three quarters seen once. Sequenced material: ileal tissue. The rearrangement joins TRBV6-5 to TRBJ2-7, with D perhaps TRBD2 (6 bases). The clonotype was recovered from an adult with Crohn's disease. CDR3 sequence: CASSPRDFPYEQYF. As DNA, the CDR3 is TGTGCCAGCAGTCCCCGGGACTTCCCTTACGAGCAGTACTTC.